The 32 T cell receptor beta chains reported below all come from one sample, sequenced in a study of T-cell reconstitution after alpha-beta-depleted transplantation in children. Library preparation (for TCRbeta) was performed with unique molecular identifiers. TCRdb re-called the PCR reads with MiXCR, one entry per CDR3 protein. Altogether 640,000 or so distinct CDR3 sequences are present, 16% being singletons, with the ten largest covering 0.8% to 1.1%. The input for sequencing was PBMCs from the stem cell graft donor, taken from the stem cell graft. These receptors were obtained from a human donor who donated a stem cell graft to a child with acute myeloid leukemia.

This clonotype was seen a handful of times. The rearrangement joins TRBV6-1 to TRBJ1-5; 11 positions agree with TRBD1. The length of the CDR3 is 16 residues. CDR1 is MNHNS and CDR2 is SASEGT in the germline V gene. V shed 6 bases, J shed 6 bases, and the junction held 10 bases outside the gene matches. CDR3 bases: TGTGCCAGCAGGGACCCGGGACAGGGGGTTGGTCAGCCCCAGCATTTT. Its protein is CASRDPGQGVGQPQHF.

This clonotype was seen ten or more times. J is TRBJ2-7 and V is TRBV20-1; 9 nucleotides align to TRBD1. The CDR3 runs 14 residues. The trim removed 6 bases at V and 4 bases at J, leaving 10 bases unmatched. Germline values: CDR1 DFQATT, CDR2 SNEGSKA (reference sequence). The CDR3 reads CSALPGGQGYEQYF. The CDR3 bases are TGCAGTGCCCTCCCAGGGGGACAGGGATACGAGCAGTACTTC.

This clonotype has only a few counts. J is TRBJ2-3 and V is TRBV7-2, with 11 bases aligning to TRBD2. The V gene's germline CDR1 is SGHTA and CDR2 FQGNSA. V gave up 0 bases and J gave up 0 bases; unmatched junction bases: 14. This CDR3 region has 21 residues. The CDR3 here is CASSLAVAGGPVRGSTDTQYF. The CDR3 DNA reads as TGTGCCAGCAGCTTAGCAGTAGCGGGGGGGCCGGTCAGAGGTAGCACAGATACGCAGTATTTT. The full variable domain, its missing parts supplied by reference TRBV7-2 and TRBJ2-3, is GAGVSQSPSNKVTEKGKDVELRCDPISGHTALYWYRQSLGQGLEFLIYFQGNSAPDKSGLPSDRFSAERTGGSVSTLTIQRTQQEDSAVYLCASSLAVAGGPVRGSTDTQYFGPGTRLTVL.

CDR3 in amino acids: CASSPGGKFGELFF. The DNA for the CDR3 is TGTGCCAGCAGCCCAGGGGGCAAGTTCGGGGAGCTGTTTTTT. J is TRBJ2-2 and V is TRBV7-8; 8 nucleotides align to TRBD1. The CDR3 has 14 residues. V lost 5 bases, J lost 7 bases, and 6 bases stayed unmatched. Germline assignment: CDR1 SGHVS and CDR2 FQNEAQ.

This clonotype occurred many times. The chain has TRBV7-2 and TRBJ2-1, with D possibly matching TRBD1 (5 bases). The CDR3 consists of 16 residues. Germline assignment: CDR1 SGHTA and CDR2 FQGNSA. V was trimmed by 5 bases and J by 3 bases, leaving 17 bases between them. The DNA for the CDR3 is TGTGCCAGCAGCGAACATTACGACAGCTTCTACAATGAGCAGTTCTTC. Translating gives CASSEHYDSFYNEQFF.

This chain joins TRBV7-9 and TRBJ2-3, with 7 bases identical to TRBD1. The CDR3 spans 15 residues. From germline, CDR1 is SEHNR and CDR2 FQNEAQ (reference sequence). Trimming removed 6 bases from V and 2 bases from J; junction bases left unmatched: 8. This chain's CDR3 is CASSHRDRHTDTQYF. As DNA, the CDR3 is TGTGCCAGCAGTCACAGGGACAGACACACAGATACGCAGTATTTT.

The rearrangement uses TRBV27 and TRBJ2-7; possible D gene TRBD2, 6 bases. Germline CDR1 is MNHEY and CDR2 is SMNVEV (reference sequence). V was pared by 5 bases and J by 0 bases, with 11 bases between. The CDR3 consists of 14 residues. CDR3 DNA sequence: TGTGCCAGCAGTCCCCGGACTACCTCCTACGAGCAGTACGTC. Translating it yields CASSPRTTSYEQYV.

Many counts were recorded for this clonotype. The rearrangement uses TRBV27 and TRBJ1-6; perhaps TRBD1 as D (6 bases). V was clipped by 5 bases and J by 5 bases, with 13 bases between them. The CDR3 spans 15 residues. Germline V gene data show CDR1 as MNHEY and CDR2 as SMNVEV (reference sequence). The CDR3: CASSLQGGHNSPLHF. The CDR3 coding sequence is TGTGCCAGCAGTCTACAGGGAGGGCATAATTCACCCCTCCACTTT.

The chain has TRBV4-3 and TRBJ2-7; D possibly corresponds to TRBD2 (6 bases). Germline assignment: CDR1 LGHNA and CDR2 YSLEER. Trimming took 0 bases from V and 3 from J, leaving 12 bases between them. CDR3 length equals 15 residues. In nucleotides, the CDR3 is TGCGCCAGCAGCCAAGATATGGGGACTTTCTACGAGCAGTACTTC. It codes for CASSQDMGTFYEQYF.

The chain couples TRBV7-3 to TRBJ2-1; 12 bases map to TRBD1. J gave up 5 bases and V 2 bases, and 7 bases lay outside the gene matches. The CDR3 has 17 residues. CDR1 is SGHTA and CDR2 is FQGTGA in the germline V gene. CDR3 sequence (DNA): TGTGCCAGCAGCTTATGGGGACAGGGGGCGATAAACAATGAGCAGTTCTTC. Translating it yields CASSLWGQGAINNEQFF.

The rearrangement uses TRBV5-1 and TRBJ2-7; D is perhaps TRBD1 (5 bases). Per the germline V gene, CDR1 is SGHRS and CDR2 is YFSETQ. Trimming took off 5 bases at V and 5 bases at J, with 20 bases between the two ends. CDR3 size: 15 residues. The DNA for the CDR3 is TGCGCCAGCAGTTTCGGTCCCCCAGGGATCGACGAGCAGTACTTC. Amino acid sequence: CASSFGPPGIDEQYF.

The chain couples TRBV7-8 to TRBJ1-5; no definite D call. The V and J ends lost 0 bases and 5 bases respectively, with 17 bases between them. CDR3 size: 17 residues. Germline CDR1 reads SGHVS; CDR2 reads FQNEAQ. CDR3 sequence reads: CASSLAAGRLSYQPQHF. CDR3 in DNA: TGTGCCAGCAGCTTAGCCGCCGGCAGGCTCTCCTATCAGCCCCAGCATTTT.

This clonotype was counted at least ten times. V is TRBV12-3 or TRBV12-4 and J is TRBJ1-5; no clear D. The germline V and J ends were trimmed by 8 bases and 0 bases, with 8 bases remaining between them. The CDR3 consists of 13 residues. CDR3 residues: CASASFSNQPQHF. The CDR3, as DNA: TGTGCCAGCGCCTCATTTAGCAATCAGCCCCAGCATTTT.

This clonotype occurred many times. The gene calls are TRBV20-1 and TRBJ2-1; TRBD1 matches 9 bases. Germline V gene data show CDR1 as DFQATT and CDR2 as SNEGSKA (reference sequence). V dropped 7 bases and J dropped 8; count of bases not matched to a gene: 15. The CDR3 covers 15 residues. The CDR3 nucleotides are TGCAGTGGCTTCAACAGGGGGCGACGGGGTGATGAGCAGTTCTTC. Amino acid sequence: CSGFNRGRRGDEQFF.

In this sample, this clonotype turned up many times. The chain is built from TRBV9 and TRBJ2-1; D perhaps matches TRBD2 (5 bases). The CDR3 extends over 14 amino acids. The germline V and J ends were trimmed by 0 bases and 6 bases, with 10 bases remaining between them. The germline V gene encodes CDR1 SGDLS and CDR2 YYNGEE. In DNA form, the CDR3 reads TGTGCCAGCAGCGTAGAAGGACTTGGCAATGAGCAGTTCTTC. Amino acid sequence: CASSVEGLGNEQFF. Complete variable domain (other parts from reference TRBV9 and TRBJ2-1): DSGVTQTPKHLITATGQRVTLRCSPRSGDLSVYWYQQSLDQGLQFLIQYYNGEERAKGNILERFSAQQFPDLHSELNLSSLELGDSALYFCASSVEGLGNEQFFGPGTRLTVL.

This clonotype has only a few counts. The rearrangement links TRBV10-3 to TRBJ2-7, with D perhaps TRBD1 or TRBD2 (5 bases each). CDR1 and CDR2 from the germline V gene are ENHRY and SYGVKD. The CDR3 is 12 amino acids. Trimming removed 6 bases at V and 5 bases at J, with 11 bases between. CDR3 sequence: CAISPGANEQYF. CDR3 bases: TGTGCCATCAGCCCCGGGGCGAACGAGCAGTACTTC.

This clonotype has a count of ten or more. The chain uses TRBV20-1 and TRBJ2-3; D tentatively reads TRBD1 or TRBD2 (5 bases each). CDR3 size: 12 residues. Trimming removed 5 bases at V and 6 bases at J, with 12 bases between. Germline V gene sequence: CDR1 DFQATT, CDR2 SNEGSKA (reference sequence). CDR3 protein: CSARTGTDTQYF. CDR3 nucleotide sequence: TGCAGTGCTCGGACGGGGACGGATACGCAGTATTTT.

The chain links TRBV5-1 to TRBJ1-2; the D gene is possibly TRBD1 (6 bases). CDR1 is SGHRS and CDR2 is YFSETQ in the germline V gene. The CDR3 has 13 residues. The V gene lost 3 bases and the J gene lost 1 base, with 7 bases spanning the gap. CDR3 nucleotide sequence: TGCGCCAGCAGCTCAGGGGTTAACTATGGCTACACCTTC. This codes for CASSSGVNYGYTF.

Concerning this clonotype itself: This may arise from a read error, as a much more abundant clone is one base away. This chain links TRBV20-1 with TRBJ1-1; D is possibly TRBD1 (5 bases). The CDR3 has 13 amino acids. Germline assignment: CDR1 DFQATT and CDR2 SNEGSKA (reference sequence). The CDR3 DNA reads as TGCAGTGCTAGAGATTACAGGAACACTGAAGTTTTCTTT. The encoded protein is CSARDYRNTEVFF.

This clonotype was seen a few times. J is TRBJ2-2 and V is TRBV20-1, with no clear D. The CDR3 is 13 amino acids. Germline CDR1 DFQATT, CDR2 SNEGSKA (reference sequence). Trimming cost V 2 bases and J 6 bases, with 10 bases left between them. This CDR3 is CSARLTWAGELFF. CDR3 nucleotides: TGCAGTGCTAGATTAACGTGGGCCGGGGAGCTGTTTTTT.

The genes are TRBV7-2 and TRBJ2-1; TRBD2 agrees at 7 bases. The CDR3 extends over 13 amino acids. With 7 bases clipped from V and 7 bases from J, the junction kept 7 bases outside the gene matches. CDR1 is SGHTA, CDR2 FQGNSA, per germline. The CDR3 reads CASTWGGRNEQFF. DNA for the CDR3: TGTGCCAGCACCTGGGGGGGGAGAAATGAGCAGTTCTTC.

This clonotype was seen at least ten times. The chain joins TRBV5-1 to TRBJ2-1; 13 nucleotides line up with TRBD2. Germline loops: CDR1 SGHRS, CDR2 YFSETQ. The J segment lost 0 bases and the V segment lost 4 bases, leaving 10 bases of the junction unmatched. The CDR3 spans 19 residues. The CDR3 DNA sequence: TGCGCCAGCAGCAGGCCGGGACTAGCGGGGACGAGCTCCTACAATGAGCAGTTCTTC. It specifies CASSRPGLAGTSSYNEQFF.

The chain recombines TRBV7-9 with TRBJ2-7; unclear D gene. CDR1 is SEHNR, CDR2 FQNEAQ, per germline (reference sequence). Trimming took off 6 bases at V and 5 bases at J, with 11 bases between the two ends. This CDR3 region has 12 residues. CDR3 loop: CASSFSGDEQYV. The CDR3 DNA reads TGTGCCAGCAGTTTTTCAGGCGACGAGCAGTACGTC.

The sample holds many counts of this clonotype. The CDR3 here is CASSLRPGLVIYGYTF. For the CDR3, the DNA is TGTGCCAGCAGCTTACGGCCGGGGCTTGTTATCTATGGCTACACCTTC. This sequence joins TRBV7-8 and TRBJ1-2; tentative D call: TRBD1 (5 bases). Germline values: CDR1 SGHVS, CDR2 FQNEAQ. There are 16 residues in the CDR3. Trimming left V 2 bases short and J 4 bases short, with 17 bases between.

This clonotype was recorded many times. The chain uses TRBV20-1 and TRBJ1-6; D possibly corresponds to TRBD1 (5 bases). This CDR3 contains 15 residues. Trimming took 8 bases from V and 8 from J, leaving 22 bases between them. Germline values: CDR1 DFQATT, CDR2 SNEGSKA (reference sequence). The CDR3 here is CSLNSREYIDSPLHF. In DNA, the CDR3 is TGCAGTCTTAATAGCAGGGAGTACATTGATTCACCCCTCCACTTT.

CDR3 region: CASSSLQDSRIIAKNIQYF. The CDR3 bases are TGTGCCAGCAGTTCTCTCCAGGACAGCCGGATTATAGCCAAAAACATTCAGTACTTC. The chain joins TRBV6-2 or TRBV6-3 to TRBJ2-4; maybe TRBD1 (6 bases). This CDR3 contains 19 residues. Germline CDR1 reads MNHEY; CDR2 reads SVGEGT. With 4 bases removed from V and 0 bases from J, the gap between germline ends came to 22 bases.

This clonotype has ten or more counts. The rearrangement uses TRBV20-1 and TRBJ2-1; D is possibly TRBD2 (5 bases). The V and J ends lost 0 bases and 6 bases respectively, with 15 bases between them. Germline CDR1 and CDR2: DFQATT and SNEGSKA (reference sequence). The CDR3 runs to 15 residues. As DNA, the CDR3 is TGCAGTGCTAGAGATCTGGTCTTGAGCGGCAATGAGCAGTTCTTC. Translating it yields CSARDLVLSGNEQFF.

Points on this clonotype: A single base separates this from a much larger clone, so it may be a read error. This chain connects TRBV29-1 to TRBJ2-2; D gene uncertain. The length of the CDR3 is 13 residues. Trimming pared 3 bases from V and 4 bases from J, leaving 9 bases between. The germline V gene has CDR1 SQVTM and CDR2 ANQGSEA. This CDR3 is CSVDGTRTGELFF. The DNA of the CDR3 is TGCAGCGTTGATGGAACGCGCACCGGGGAGCTGTTTTTT.

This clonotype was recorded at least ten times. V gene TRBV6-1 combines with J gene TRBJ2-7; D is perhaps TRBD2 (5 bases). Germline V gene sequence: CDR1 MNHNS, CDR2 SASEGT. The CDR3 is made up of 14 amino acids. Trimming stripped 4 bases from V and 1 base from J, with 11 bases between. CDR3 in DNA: TGTGCCAGCAGTGGGCGGGTTTGGTCCTACGAGCAGTACGTC. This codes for CASSGRVWSYEQYV.

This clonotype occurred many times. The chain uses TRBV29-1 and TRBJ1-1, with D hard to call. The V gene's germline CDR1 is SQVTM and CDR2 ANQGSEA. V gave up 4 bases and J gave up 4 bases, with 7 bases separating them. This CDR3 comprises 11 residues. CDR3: CSVGVFTEAFF. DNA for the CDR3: TGCAGCGTTGGGGTGTTCACTGAAGCTTTCTTT.

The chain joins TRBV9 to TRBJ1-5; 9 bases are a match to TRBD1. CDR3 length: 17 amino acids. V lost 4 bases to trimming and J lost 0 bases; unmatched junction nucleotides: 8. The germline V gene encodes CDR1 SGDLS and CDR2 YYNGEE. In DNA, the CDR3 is TGTGCCAGCAGCCCGGACAGGGGCGGTTATAGCAATCAGCCCCAGCATTTT. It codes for CASSPDRGGYSNQPQHF.

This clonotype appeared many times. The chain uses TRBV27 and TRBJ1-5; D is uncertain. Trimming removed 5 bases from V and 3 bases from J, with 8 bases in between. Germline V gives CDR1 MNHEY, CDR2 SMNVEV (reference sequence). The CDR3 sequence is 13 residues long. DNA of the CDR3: TGTGCCAGCAGTCCCTTATACAATCAGCCCCAGCATTTT. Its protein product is CASSPLYNQPQHF.